Sequencing of this T cell receptor (beta chain) was carried out in a study of T cells after yellow fever vaccination. Study results and caveats: Reappearance after the booster was observed for most primary-vaccination clones (roughly 97% CD4, about 90% CD8). Some clonotypes were seen in both the CD4 and the CD8 compartments. These made up a small share and likely arose from convergent recombination.

The V segment lost 3 bases and the J segment 6 bases; nucleotides outside the gene matches: 16. The CDR3 has 18 amino acids. The germline V gene encodes CDR1 SGHAT and CDR2 FQDESV (reference sequence). This clonotype occurred a few times. What it binds is not known. One entry per CDR3 protein, called by TCRdb with MiXCR from the 5' RACE reads. The profile shows around 340,000 distinct CDR3 sequences, 8.7% of them singletons. The chain employs TRBV11-1 and TRBJ2-1; 8 bases agree with TRBD2. This sample comprised PBMCs, obtained on the day of the first yellow fever vaccination. The source of this sequence is a man between 18 and 29 years old who received the YFV17D yellow fever vaccine. CDR3 amino acids: CASSFPLSGGPTVNEQFF. CDR3 in DNA: TGTGCCAGCAGCTTTCCGCTCAGCGGGGGCCCCACCGTCAATGAGCAGTTCTTC.